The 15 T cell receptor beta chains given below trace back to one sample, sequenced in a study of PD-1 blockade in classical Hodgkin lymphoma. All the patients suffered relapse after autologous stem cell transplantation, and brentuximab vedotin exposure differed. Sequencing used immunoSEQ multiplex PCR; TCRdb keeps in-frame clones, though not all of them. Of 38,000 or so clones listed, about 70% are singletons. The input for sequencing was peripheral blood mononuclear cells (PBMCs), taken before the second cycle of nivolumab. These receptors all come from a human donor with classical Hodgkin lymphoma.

The CDR3 nucleotides are TGTGCCAGCAGCCAGCGGGGGAAAGGCTACAATGAGCAGTTCTTC. It translates to CASSQRGKGYNEQFF. The gene calls are TRBV5-8 and TRBJ2-1; 8 bases agree with TRBD2. Germline V CDR1 and CDR2: SGHTS, YDEGEE. J gave up 3 bases and V 4 bases, and 6 bases lay outside the gene matches. This CDR3 has 15 residues. Filled out from reference TRBV5-8 and TRBJ2-1, the complete variable domain reads EAGVTQSPTHLIKTRGQQATLRCSPISGHTSVYWYQQALGLGLQFLLWYDEGEERNRGNFPPRFSGRQFPNYSSELNVNALELEDSALYLCASSQRGKGYNEQFFGPGTRLTVL.

CDR3 in DNA: TGCGCCAGCAGCCAAGATTTGGCATCCCACTACGAGCAGTACTTC. This translates into CASSQDLASHYEQYF. The rearrangement joins TRBV4-3 to TRBJ2-7; D ambiguous. Trimming shortened V by 0 bases and J by 3 bases, and 12 bases separated the two germline ends. This CDR3 has 15 residues. Germline lookup yields CDR1 LGHNA and CDR2 YSLEER.

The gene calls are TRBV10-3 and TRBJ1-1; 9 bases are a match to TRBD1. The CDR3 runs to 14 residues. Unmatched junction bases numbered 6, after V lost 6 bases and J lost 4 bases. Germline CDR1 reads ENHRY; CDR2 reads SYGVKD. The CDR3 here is CAIRKQTGGTEAFF. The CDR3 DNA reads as TGTGCCATCAGAAAGCAGACAGGGGGCACTGAAGCTTTCTTT.

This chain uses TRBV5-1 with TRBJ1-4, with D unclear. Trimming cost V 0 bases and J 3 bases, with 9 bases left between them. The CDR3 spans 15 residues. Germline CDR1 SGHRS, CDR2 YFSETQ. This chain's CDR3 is CASSLDARPNEKLFF. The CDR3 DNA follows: TGCGCCAGCAGCTTGGACGCCAGACCTAATGAAAAACTGTTTTTT.

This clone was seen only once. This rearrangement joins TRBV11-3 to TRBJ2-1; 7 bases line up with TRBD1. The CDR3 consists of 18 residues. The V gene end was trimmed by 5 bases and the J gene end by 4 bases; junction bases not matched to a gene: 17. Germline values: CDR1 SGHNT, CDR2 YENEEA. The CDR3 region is CASSPDFWTGKAYNEQFF. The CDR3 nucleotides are TGTGCCAGCAGCCCAGATTTCTGGACAGGCAAAGCTTACAATGAGCAGTTCTTC.

The CDR3 region is CASSTTGVLGKNIQYF. The CDR3 DNA is TGTGCCAGCAGTACAACGGGGGTTCTGGGCAAAAACATTCAGTACTTC. The V gene is TRBV6-6, the J gene TRBJ2-4; weak D call: TRBD2 (6 bases). Germline assignment: CDR1 MNHNY and CDR2 SVGAGI (reference sequence). CDR3 size: 16 residues. Deletions cut 5 bases from V and 3 bases from J, with 17 bases between.

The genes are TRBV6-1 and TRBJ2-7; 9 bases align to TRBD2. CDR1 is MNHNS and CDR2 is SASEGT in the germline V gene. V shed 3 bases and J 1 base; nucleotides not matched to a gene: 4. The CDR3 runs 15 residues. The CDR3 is CASSDGTSPSYEQYF. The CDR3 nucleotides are TGTGCCAGCAGTGACGGGACTAGCCCATCCTACGAGCAGTACTTC.

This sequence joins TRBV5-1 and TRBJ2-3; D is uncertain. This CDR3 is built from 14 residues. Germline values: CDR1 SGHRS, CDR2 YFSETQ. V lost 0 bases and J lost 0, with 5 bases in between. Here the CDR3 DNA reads TGCGCCAGCAGCTTGGCCCGAAGCACAGATACGCAGTATTTT. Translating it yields CASSLARSTDTQYF.

This CDR3 reads CASSLNRGISSYEQYF. CDR3 DNA: TGTGCCAGCTCACTAAACAGGGGGATCAGCTCCTACGAGCAGTACTTC. This sequence joins TRBV18 and TRBJ2-7, with 8 positions matching TRBD1. Germline V gene lookup returns CDR1 KGHSH and CDR2 LQKENI. V was clipped by 4 bases and J by 0 bases; unmatched bases: 8. This CDR3 has 16 amino acids. The whole variable domain, filled in from reference TRBV18 and TRBJ2-7, reads NAGVMQNPRHLVRRRGQEARLRCSPMKGHSHVYWYRQLPEEGLKFMVYLQKENIIDESGMPKERFSAEFPKEGPSILRIQQVVRGDSAAYFCASSLNRGISSYEQYFGPGTRLTVT.

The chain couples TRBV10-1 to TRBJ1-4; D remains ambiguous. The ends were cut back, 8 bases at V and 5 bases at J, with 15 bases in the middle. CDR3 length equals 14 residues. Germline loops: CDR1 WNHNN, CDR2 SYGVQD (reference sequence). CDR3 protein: CASYPPLFNEKLFF. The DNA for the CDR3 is TGCGCCAGCTACCCACCCCTTTTCAATGAAAAACTGTTTTTT.

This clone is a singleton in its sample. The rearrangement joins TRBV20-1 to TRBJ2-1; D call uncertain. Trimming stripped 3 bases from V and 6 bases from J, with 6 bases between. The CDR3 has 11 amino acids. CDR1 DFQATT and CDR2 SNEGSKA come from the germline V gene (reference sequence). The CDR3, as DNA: TGCAGTGCTAGTTATTTCAATGAGCAGTTCTTC. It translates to CSASYFNEQFF.

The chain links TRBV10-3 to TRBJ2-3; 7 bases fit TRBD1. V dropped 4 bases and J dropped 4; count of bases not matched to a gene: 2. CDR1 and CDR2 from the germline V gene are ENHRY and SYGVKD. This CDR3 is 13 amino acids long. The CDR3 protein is CAISGTGPDTQYF. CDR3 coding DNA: TGTGCCATCAGTGGGACAGGCCCAGATACGCAGTATTTT.

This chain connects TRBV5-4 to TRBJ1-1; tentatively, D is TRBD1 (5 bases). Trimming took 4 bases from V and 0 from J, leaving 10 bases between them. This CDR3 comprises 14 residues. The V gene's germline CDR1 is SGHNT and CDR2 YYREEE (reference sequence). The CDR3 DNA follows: TGTGCCAGCAGCCGGGACGGGATGAACACTGAAGCTTTCTTT. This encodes CASSRDGMNTEAFF. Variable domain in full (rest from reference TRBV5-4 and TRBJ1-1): ETGVTQSPTHLIKTRGQQVTLRCSSQSGHNTVSWYQQALGQGPQFIFQYYREEENGRGNFPPRFSGLQFPNYSSELNVNALELDDSALYLCASSRDGMNTEAFFGQGTRLTVV.

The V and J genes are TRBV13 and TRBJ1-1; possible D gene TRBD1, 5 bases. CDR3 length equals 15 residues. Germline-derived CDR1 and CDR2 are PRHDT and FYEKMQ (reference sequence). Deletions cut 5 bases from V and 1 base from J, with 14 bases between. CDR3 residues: CASSTLGDGNTEAFF. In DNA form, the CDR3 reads TGTGCCAGCAGCACACTGGGGGATGGGAACACTGAAGCTTTCTTT.

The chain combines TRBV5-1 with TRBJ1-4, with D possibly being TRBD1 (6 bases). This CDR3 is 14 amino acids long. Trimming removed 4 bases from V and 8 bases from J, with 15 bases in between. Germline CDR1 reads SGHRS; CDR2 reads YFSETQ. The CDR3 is CASSLGRGGEKLFF. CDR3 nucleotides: TGCGCCAGCAGCCTGGGCAGGGGAGGGGAAAAACTGTTTTTT.